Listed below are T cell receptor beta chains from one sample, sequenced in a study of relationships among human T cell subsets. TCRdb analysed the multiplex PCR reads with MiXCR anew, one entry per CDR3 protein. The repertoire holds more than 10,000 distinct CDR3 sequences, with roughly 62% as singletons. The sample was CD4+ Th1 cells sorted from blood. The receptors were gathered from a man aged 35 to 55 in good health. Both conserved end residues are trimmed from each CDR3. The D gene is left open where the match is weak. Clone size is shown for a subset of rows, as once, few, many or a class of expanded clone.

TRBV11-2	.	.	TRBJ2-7	ASSLATGPPYEQY
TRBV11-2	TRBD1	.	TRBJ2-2	AGSSRTGGKPMGELF
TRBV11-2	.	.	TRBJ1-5	AGSSLQGIGQPQH
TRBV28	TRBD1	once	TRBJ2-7	ASSLTGTGPEQY
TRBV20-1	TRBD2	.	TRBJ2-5	SARDRLAGRGTQY
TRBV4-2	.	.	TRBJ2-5	ASSQGPTAEETQY
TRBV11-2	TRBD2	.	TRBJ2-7	ASSSTSGTSGEQY
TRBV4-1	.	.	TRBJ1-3	ASSRGPEGNTIY
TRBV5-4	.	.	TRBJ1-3	ASSSAPGNTIY
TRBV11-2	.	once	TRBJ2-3	ASSLVPDTQY
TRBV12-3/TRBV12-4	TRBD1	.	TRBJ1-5	ASSSTGWDSQGNQPQH
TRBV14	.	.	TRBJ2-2	ASSRLDAPNRELF
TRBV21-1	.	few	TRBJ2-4	ASSKAGRSPKPAVDIQY
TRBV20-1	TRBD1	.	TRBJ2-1	SAKIGQGNNEQF
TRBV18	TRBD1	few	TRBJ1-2	ASSPPTGEPLYGYT
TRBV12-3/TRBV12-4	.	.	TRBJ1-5	ASSENREDQPQH
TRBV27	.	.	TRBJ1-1	ASRSGASGTKAF
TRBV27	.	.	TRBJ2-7	ASSHKGTTYEQY
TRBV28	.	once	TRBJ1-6	ASTWSDNSPLH
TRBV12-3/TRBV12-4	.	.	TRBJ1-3	ASTGRDGNTIY
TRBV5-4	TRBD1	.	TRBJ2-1	ASSLGTGKPRAF
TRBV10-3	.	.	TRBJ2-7	ASSESRLEQY
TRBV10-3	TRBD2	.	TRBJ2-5	AISTGTSQETQY
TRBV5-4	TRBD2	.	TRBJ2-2	ASSPLDLGLAGGAGELF
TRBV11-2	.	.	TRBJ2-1	ASSLDLIDEQF
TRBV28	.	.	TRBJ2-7	ASSLGGAMPQY
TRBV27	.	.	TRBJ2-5	ASSPSYSETQY
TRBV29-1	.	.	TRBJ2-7	SVEGEDGYEQY
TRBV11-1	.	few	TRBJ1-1	ASSPMGPRETEAF
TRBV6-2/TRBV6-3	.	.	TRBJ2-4	ASSFRGLAKNIQY
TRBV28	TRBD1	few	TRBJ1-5	ASIEGQIGNQPQH
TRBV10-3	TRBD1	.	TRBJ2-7	AISQSTGLRY
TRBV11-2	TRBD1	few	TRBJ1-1	ASSWGQSNTEAF
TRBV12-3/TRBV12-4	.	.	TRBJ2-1	ASRLREHPNEQF
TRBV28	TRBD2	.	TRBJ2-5	ASSFPTSGEQETQY
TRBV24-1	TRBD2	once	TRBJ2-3	ATGSRGGPTDTQY
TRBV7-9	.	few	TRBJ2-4	ASSVTEDIQY
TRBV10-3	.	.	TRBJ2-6	AISGGTPSGANVLT
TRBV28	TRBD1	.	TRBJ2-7	ASSPYAGGYEQY
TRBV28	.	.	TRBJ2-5	ASSLGDPPKAQY
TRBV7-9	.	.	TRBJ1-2	ASSNSGSGNYGYT